This TCR beta chain was sequenced for a study of shared clonotypes between healthy human individuals. Study-wide results and limits: Clonotypes shared by all four donors outscored non-shared clonotypes in generation probability.

Some clones are missing from TCRdb's copy, which holds only in-frame ones; the method was immunoSEQ multiplex PCR. Among around 940,000 clones listed, 70% to 85% were seen once. Many counts were recorded for this clone. Its antigen is undetermined. V shed 3 bases, J shed 14 bases, and the junction held 6 bases outside the gene matches. The CDR3 runs 12 residues. The V gene's germline CDR1 is SGHTA and CDR2 FQGNSA. Those who donated were healthy HIV-negative adults, with no recent acute infections or vaccinations reported. The clonotype originates from a man aged 18 to 30 in good health. The sequencing input was memory CD4+ T cells sorted from blood. Sample subset: CD45RA-negative fraction. The gene calls are TRBV7-2 and TRBJ2-3; 9 bases are shared with TRBD1. CDR3 sequence reads: CASSLGQGVLYF. DNA of the CDR3: TGTGCCAGCAGCTTGGGACAGGGAGTATTGTATTTT.